Presented here are 24 T cell receptor beta chains from one specimen sequenced in a study of CD8 T cells in Susac syndrome. cDNA came from roughly 0.5 to 1 ug RNA primed by random hexamers. TCRdb recomputed calls from the immunoSEQ multiplex PCR reads with MiXCR, one row per CDR3 protein. Of 200,000 to 250,000 distinct CDR3 sequences detected, about 94% appear once; the ten largest clones hold 0.15% to 0.2%. The sequenced sample was CD4+ T cells from PBMCs. The receptors here all came from a human donor with Susac syndrome.

This chain uses TRBV29-1 with TRBJ2-1, with a weak D call TRBD1 (6 bases). The length of the CDR3 is 12 residues. Trimming pared 3 bases from V and 6 bases from J, leaving 9 bases between. Germline-derived CDR1 and CDR2 are SQVTM and ANQGSEA. For the CDR3, the DNA is TGCAGCGTTGAGCAGGGGCCCAATGAGCAGTTCTTC. Translation gives CSVEQGPNEQFF.

In DNA, the CDR3 is TGTGCCAGCAGGAACGGCGGGTCACCCCTCCACTTT. Its protein is CASRNGGSPLHF. The rearrangement joins TRBV7-2 to TRBJ1-6; D is unresolved. The CDR3 consists of 12 residues. V lost 6 bases, J lost 10 bases, and 10 bases lay in between. Germline lookup yields CDR1 SGHTA and CDR2 FQGNSA.

The chain joins TRBV29-1 to TRBJ1-2; tentatively, D is TRBD1 (5 bases). The CDR3 extends over 13 amino acids. Germline-derived CDR1 and CDR2 are SQVTM and ANQGSEA. The ends were cut back, 5 bases at V and 7 bases at J, with 17 bases in the middle. The CDR3 DNA follows: TGCAGCGTTCGGGTAGAAAGTGGGGGTGGCTACACCTTC. This translates into CSVRVESGGGYTF.

The genes are TRBV30 and TRBJ1-5, with D perhaps TRBD1 (6 bases). The CDR3 loop spans 15 amino acids. Germline assignment: CDR1 GTSNPN and CDR2 SVGIG (reference sequence). V was cut by 1 base and J by 4 bases, with 14 bases left in between. Written as DNA, the CDR3 is TGTGCCTGGAGTGGAGGGGGGAATGGTAATCAGCCCCAGCATTTT. Protein product: CAWSGGGNGNQPQHF.

The rearrangement uses TRBV28 and TRBJ2-7; TRBD1 agrees at 9 bases. Trimming cost V 6 bases and J 2 bases; bases outside gene matches: 11. CDR1 and CDR2 from the germline V gene are MDHEN and SYDVKM. This CDR3 is 16 amino acids long. The CDR3 spells CASRVPGQGWAYEQYF. The DNA for the CDR3 is TGTGCCAGCAGGGTCCCGGGACAGGGATGGGCCTACGAGCAGTACTTC.

The chain recombines TRBV20-1 with TRBJ1-5; D unresolved. This CDR3 has 13 residues. The germline V gene encodes CDR1 DFQATT and CDR2 SNEGSKA (reference sequence). V lost 4 bases, J lost 2 bases, and 9 bases lay in between. CDR3: CSAMGSGNQPQHF. As DNA, the CDR3 is TGCAGTGCTATGGGTTCTGGCAATCAGCCCCAGCATTTT.

The rearrangement links TRBV12-3 or TRBV12-4 to TRBJ1-2, with TRBD1 matching over 10 bases. V was clipped by 6 bases and J by 8 bases; unmatched bases: 6. This CDR3 is 13 amino acids long. The CDR3 loop is CASRRDRGGGYTF. The CDR3 DNA reads TGTGCCAGCAGGCGGGACAGGGGTGGCGGCTACACCTTC.

V gene TRBV20-1 combines with J gene TRBJ2-7; tentatively, D is TRBD1 or TRBD2 (6 bases each). This CDR3 region has 15 residues. CDR1 is DFQATT and CDR2 is SNEGSKA in the germline V gene (reference sequence). The V end was cut by 0 bases, the J end by 7 bases, with 19 bases between. In DNA form, the CDR3 reads TGCAGTGCTAGAGATGGGGGCGGGGAGCCTCGGGAGCAGTACTTC. Its protein is CSARDGGGEPREQYF.

The V call is TRBV6-5, the J call TRBJ2-5; TRBD2 matches 11 bases. The CDR3 consists of 15 residues. Trimming cost V 0 bases and J 3 bases; bases outside gene matches: 0. CDR1 is MNHEY, CDR2 SVGAGI, per germline. CDR3 DNA sequence: TGTGCCAGCAGTTACTCTAGCGGGGGGGAAGAGACCCAGTACTTC. It yields the protein CASSYSSGGEETQYF.

V and J are TRBV5-1 and TRBJ2-1; TRBD2 agrees at 9 bases. The germline CDR1 and CDR2 sequences are SGHRS and YFSETQ. This CDR3 region has 15 residues. V lost 1 base and J lost 9; bases outside the gene matches: 8. The CDR3 sequence: CASSLLGAGGVEQFF. CDR3 nucleotides: TGCGCCAGCAGCTTGCTCGGAGCGGGGGGTGTTGAGCAGTTCTTC.

This chain links TRBV12-3 or TRBV12-4 with TRBJ1-1; no reliable D call. The CDR3 has 13 residues. The V end lost 3 bases, the J end lost 4 bases, and 9 bases lay between the germline ends. CDR3 in amino acids: CASSFEPGTEAFF. DNA for the CDR3: TGTGCCAGCAGTTTTGAACCGGGCACTGAAGCTTTCTTT.

V gene TRBV29-1 combines with J gene TRBJ2-6; D gene ambiguous. The CDR3 spans 12 residues. Germline loops: CDR1 SQVTM, CDR2 ANQGSEA. With 7 bases removed from V and 1 base from J, the gap between germline ends came to 5 bases. CDR3 in DNA: TGCAGCGCGGAATCTGGGGCCAACGTCCTGACTTTC. Translation gives CSAESGANVLTF.

This chain joins TRBV7-9 and TRBJ1-2; D is ambiguous. Germline loops: CDR1 SEHNR, CDR2 FQNEAQ (reference sequence). CDR3 length: 15 amino acids. V dropped 7 bases and J dropped 6 bases, with 21 bases sitting between them. This CDR3 is CASTLRQIQADGYTF. In DNA, the CDR3 is TGTGCCAGCACCCTAAGGCAGATTCAGGCGGATGGCTACACCTTC.

CDR3 loop: CASSPIVSSYEQYF. CDR3 in DNA: TGTGCCAGCAGCCCTATTGTCAGCTCCTACGAGCAGTACTTC. This chain uses TRBV6-6 with TRBJ2-7; D call uncertain. This CDR3 is 14 amino acids long. V was trimmed by 6 bases and J by 0 bases, leaving 12 bases between them. The germline gives CDR1 MNHNY, CDR2 SVGAGI (reference sequence).

This clonotype was detected only once. The chain combines TRBV6-6 with TRBJ1-5, with D possibly matching TRBD1 (5 bases). Germline CDR1 is MNHNY and CDR2 is SVGAGI (reference sequence). The CDR3 runs to 15 residues. Trimming left V 7 bases short and J 0 bases short, with 13 bases between. CDR3 DNA: TGTGCCAGCATAGGGGCCGGATATAGCAATCAGCCCCAGCATTTT. It codes for CASIGAGYSNQPQHF.

This chain joins TRBV30 and TRBJ1-1, with D unclear. The germline gives CDR1 GTSNPN, CDR2 SVGIG (reference sequence). Trimming removed 3 bases at V and 1 base at J, with 12 bases between. The CDR3 loop spans 14 amino acids. The CDR3 bases are TGTGCCTGGAGGTCCCCGTGGGGGAACACTGAAGCTTTCTTT. Protein sequence: CAWRSPWGNTEAFF. Full variable domain (remainder filled in from reference TRBV30 and TRBJ1-1): SQTIHQWPATLVQPVGSPLSLECTVEGTSNPNLYWYRQAAGRGLQLLFYSVGIGQISSEVPQNLSASRPQDRQFILSSKKLLLSDSGFYLCAWRSPWGNTEAFFGQGTRLTVV.

The chain joins TRBV29-1 to TRBJ1-1, with D possibly TRBD1 on 5 matching bases. This CDR3 comprises 13 residues. The germline CDR1 and CDR2 sequences are SQVTM and ANQGSEA. The V and J ends lost 5 bases and 5 bases respectively, with 15 bases between them. CDR3 residues: CSVKQGEETEAFF. Here the CDR3 DNA reads TGCAGCGTTAAGCAGGGTGAGGAAACTGAAGCTTTCTTT. The variable domain in full, with the rest retrieved from reference TRBV29-1 and TRBJ1-1, is SAVISQKPSRDICQRGTSLTIQCQVDSQVTMMFWYRQQPGQSLTLIATANQGSEATYESGFVIDKFPISRPNLTFSTLTVSNMSPEDSSIYLCSVKQGEETEAFFGQGTRLTVV.

The genes are TRBV7-2 and TRBJ2-4, with D unclear. The CDR3 runs to 14 residues. V dropped 5 bases and J dropped 6 bases, with 14 bases sitting between them. Germline values: CDR1 SGHTA, CDR2 FQGNSA. As DNA, the CDR3 is TGTGCCAGCAGCGCGCAGTCCCAAGGAAACATTCAGTACTTC. Amino acid sequence: CASSAQSQGNIQYF.

The chain couples TRBV4-2 to TRBJ2-1, with 7 nucleotides matching TRBD2. The CDR3 contains 16 residues. V gave up 3 bases and J gave up 1 base; unmatched junction bases: 6. Germline CDR1 and CDR2: LGHNA and YNFKEQ. The CDR3 bases are TGTGCCAGCAGCCAGCTCAGCGGGGAATCCTACAATGAGCAGTTCTTC. Translating it yields CASSQLSGESYNEQFF.

This CDR3 reads CASSWYWGPLQETQYF. CDR3 DNA: TGTGCCAGCAGTTGGTACTGGGGGCCCCTCCAAGAGACCCAGTACTTC. The V gene is TRBV7-3, the J gene TRBJ2-5; weak D call: TRBD1 (6 bases). Trimming took 6 bases from V and 1 from J, leaving 18 bases between them. The CDR3 extends over 16 amino acids. In germline, CDR1 is SGHTA, CDR2 FQGTGA.

The rearrangement joins TRBV7-9 to TRBJ2-7; a weak D match, TRBD2 (6 bases). The CDR3 length is 17 residues. CDR1 and CDR2 from the germline V gene are SEHNR and FQNEAQ (reference sequence). The V gene lost 2 bases and the J gene lost 2 bases, with 19 bases spanning the gap. CDR3 sequence (DNA): TGTGCCAGCAGCTTACCGTCGCCGGGACTGCTAGCCTACGAGCAGTACTTC. This sequence encodes CASSLPSPGLLAYEQYF.

This sequence joins TRBV6-1 and TRBJ1-5; D is uncertain. The germline CDR1 and CDR2 sequences are MNHNS and SASEGT. The CDR3 sequence is 13 residues long. Between the trimmed V and J ends, which lost 5 bases and 6 bases, there was a span of 11 bases. The CDR3 loop is CASSPGVAQPQHF. As DNA, the CDR3 is TGTGCCAGCAGTCCCGGGGTTGCTCAGCCCCAGCATTTT.

The chain has TRBV28 and TRBJ2-6; TRBD2 aligns across 7 bases. CDR3 length: 18 residues. The germline V gene encodes CDR1 MDHEN and CDR2 SYDVKM. After removal of 2 bases from V and 0 bases from J, the junction contained 7 bases not matched to a gene. CDR3 in amino acids: CASSLEGGAVSGANVLTF. The CDR3 DNA reads as TGTGCCAGCAGTTTAGAGGGAGGGGCGGTCTCTGGGGCCAACGTCCTGACTTTC.

The chain combines TRBV7-6 with TRBJ2-4, with 8 bases aligning to TRBD1. CDR1 is SGHVS, CDR2 FNYEAQ, per germline. J was trimmed by 3 bases and V by 5 bases; bases with no gene match: 12. This CDR3 spans 17 amino acids. In DNA, the CDR3 is TGTGCCAGCAGCGTGGATCGCAGGGGGCGCTTCAAAAACATTCAGTACTTC. Translation gives CASSVDRRGRFKNIQYF. Using reference TRBV7-6 and TRBJ2-4 for the parts outside the CDR3, the full variable domain is GAGVSQSPRYKVTKRGQDVALRCDPISGHVSLYWYRQALGQGPEFLTYFNYEAQQDKSGLPNDRFSAERPEGSISTLTIQRTEQRDSAMYRCASSVDRRGRFKNIQYFGAGTRLSVL.